This T cell receptor beta chain was recorded in a study of graft-versus-host responses after intestinal transplantation. Study as a whole: Among the recipients, transplants were multivisceral, liver-intestinal, or isolated intestinal.

TCRdb's copy holds only in-frame clones and misses some; the assay was immunoSEQ multiplex PCR. This table has 84,000 or so clones, roughly four fifths appearing once. With respect to this clone: The antigen remains undetermined.

Regarding the study as a whole: GvH clones were identified in recipient marrow, with some first appearing in ileum or blood. Allograft clonal ratios (graft-versus-host to host-versus-graft) were high in patients who had graft-donor T cell macrochimerism. Early post-transplant declines in HvG were associated with peak levels of circulating GvH clones.

Unmatched junction bases numbered 4, after V lost 2 bases and J lost 5 bases. There are 14 residues in the CDR3. CDR1 is SGDLS, CDR2 YYNGEE, per germline. The TCR sequence derives from a human donor who received an intestinal transplant. The V gene is TRBV9, the J gene TRBJ2-5; the match to TRBD2 covers 9 bases. Sequenced material: unstimulated CD4+ T cells sorted from spleen or lymph node cells, taken before intestinal transplant. The CDR3 is CASSVAGGWETQYF. Written as DNA, the CDR3 is TGTGCCAGCAGCGTTGCGGGGGGGTGGGAGACCCAGTACTTC.